Included here is one T cell receptor (beta chain) sequence, with context. The CDR3 runs 14 residues. The V and J ends lost 1 base and 3 bases respectively, with 10 bases between them. The germline V gene encodes CDR1 SGHVS and CDR2 FNYEAQ. The record originates from a study of radiation and T cells in renal cell carcinoma. Produced via immunoSEQ multiplex PCR; TCRdb's table is partial and in-frame only. The table shows roughly 58,000 clones, with about 74% occurring only once. Time point specified: blood 4 weeks post-SBRT, at nephrectomy. Noted treatment: 15 Gy SBRT to primary tumor, nephrectomy 4 weeks later. Nephrectomy followed 15 Gy stereotactic body radiation by 4 weeks. Serial blood draws occurred at baseline and 2 and 4 weeks post-SBRT.

V usage is TRBV7-6 and J usage is TRBJ2-7; TRBD2 is a possible D gene (5 bases). This specimen consisted of blood, obtained from a patient whose treatment included radiotherapy and nephrectomy. This TCR was sampled from a man between 60 and 75 years old with renal cell carcinoma. DNA of the CDR3: TGTGCCAGCAGCTTAGAAACAGCGGACTACGAGCAGTACTTC. Translation: CASSLETADYEQYF.